This TCR beta chain derives from a study of technical replicates of blood from several donors. V was trimmed by 0 bases and J by 2 bases, leaving 23 bases between them. This CDR3 contains 20 residues. Germline CDR1 reads WNHNN; CDR2 reads SYGVQD (reference sequence). Sequencing used immunoSEQ multiplex PCR; TCRdb keeps in-frame clones, though not all of them. The data show 70,000 or so clones, 80% to 90% seen once. Sequenced sample: PBMCs. The chain joins TRBV10-1 to TRBJ1-5; weak D call: TRBD1 (6 bases). This receptor was identified in a human donor in good health. Some clones in this sample may be carry-over from other donors' samples. The CDR3 DNA reads as TGCGCCAGCAGTGAGTCTATGCACTCGACAGGACATTATGGCAATCAGCCCCAGCATTTT. It yields the protein CASSESMHSTGHYGNQPQHF.